This T cell receptor (beta chain) appears in the sequencing data of a study of cytomegalovirus exposure and HLA in healthy donors. Study-level background: HLA-typed donors were the source of about 85 million unique TCRs held in an early data release.

The PCR employed 60 Vbeta primers together with 13 Jbeta primers. Assay: immunoSEQ multiplex PCR; the TCRdb copy retains only in-frame clones and omits some. The sample has 110,000 or so clones, roughly four fifths seen once. V gave up 7 bases and J gave up 2 bases; unmatched junction bases: 10. Germline V gene lookup returns CDR1 MNHNY and CDR2 SVGAGI (reference sequence). The CDR3 extends over 16 amino acids. This TCR was sampled from a man aged 40-49 years in good health and CMV-seronegative. The specimen was PBMCs. The chain links TRBV6-6 to TRBJ2-7; TRBD2 agrees at 11 bases. CDR3 DNA: TGTGCCAGCATGTTAGCGGGAGGGAACGGAGCCTACGAGCAGTACTTC. It yields the protein CASMLAGGNGAYEQYF.